This T cell receptor (beta chain) emerged from a study of blood T cell repertoires in COVID-19. Across the whole study: The cDNA or gDNA used as material had been derived from T cells, B-cell-depleted T cells, or PBMCs.

In the original processing: Reference gene primer amplification in the assay estimated nucleated cell counts. Data came from immunoSEQ multiplex PCR; TCRdb stores just in-frame clones and leaves some out. V and J calls and clone size are given by that table; D and trimming were obtained from the DNA. Found here are roughly 150,000 clones, about 87% of them singletons; the top ten hold 2.5% to 3%. The germline gives CDR1 SGHAT, CDR2 FQNNGV. CDR3 length: 14 amino acids. V dropped 6 bases and J dropped 0; count of bases not matched to a gene: 3. The specimen was peripheral blood. The chain recombines TRBV11-2 with TRBJ2-3; 7 bases agree with TRBD2. The TCR comes from a woman of 80 years or more with COVID-19, enrolled during active disease. The CDR3 DNA reads as TGTGCCAGCAGGCTAGCGGTTAGCACAGATACGCAGTATTTT. This encodes CASRLAVSTDTQYF.